This T cell receptor (beta chain) was profiled in a study of T cells in Graves' hyperthyroidism and ophthalmopathy. General study results and limits: The majority of expanded thyroid clonotypes above 0.001 also appeared in blood.

Over 18 months, lack of ophthalmopathy progression marked Graves' hyperthyroidism as stable. Diagnostic decisions used clinical symptoms, serum thyroxine and TRAb, thyroid ultrasound and orbital computed tomography. TCR beta CDR3 sequences were amplified from RNA transcripts. Initially, a first-round RT-PCR of the TCR CDR3 employed the HTBI primer set. In TCRdb, the multiplex PCR reads were re-called with MiXCR into one record per CDR3 protein. The sample has about 290,000 distinct CDR3 sequences; roughly 15% are singletons. This clonotype was seen ten or more times. The antigen is unknown. The germline CDR1 and CDR2 sequences are DFQATT and SNEGSKA (reference sequence). CDR3 length: 11 amino acids. V was pared by 1 base and J by 13 bases, with 11 bases between.

This chain joins TRBV20-1 and TRBJ2-1; possibly TRBD2 for D (5 bases). The receptor comes from a woman in her thirties or forties with Graves' hyperthyroidism. Sequenced sample: blood. The CDR3 region is CSARGTPIQFF. CDR3 DNA: TGCAGTGCTAGAGGGACTCCCATCCAGTTCTTC.